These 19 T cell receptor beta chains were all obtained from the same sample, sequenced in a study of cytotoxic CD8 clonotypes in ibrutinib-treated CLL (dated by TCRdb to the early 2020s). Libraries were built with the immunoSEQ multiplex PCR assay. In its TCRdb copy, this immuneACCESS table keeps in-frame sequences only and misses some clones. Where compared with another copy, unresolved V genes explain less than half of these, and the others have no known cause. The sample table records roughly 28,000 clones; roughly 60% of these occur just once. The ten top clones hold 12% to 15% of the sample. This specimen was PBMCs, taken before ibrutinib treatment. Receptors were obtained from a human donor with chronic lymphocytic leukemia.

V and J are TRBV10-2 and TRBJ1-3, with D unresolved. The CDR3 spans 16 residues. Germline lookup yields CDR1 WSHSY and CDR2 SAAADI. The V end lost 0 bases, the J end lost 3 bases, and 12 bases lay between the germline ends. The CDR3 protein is CASSESLSDRGNTIYF. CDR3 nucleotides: TGCGCCAGCAGTGAGTCGTTGTCGGACCGTGGAAACACCATATATTTT.

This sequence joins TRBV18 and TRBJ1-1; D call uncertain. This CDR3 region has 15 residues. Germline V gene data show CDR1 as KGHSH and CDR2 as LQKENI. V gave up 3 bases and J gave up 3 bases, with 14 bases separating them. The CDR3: CASSPGGFRDTEAFF. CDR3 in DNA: TGTGCCAGCTCACCGGGCGGGTTCCGGGACACTGAAGCTTTCTTT.

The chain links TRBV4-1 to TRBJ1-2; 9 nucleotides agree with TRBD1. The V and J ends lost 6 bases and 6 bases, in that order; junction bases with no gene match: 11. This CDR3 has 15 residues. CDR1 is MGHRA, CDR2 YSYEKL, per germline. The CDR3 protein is CASSDPGQGNDGYTF. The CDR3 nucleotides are TGCGCCAGCAGTGACCCGGGACAGGGTAATGATGGCTACACCTTC.

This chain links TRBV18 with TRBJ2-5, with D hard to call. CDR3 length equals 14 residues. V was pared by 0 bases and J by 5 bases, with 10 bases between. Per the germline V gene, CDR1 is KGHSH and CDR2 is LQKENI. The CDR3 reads CASSPPSGLETQYF. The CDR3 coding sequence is TGTGCCAGCTCACCACCTAGTGGGTTGGAGACCCAGTACTTC.

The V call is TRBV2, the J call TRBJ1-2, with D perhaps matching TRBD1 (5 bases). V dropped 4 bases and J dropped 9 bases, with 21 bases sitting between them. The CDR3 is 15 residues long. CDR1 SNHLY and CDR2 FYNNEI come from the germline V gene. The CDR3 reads CASSVRGRVDSSYTF. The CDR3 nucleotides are TGTGCCAGCAGTGTCCGGGGCAGGGTCGATAGCAGCTACACCTTC.

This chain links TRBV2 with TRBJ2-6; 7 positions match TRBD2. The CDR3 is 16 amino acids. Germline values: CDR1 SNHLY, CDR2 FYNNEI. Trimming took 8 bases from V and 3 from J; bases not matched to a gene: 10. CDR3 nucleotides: TGTGCCAGCCTCAGGGTCTTAGCGGGTGGGGCCAACGTCCTGACTTTC. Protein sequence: CASLRVLAGGANVLTF.

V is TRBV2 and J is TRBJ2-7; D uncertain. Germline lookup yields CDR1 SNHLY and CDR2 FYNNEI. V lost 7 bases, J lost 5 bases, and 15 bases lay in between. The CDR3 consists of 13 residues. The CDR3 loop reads CASKIQSPDEQYF. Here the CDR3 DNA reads TGTGCCAGCAAGATACAGAGTCCGGACGAGCAGTACTTC.

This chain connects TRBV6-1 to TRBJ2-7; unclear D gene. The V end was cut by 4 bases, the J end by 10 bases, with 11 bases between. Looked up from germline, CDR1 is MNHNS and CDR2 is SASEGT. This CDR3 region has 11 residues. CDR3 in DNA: TGTGCCAGCAGTGTCCTTGTCAGACAGTACTTC. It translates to CASSVLVRQYF.

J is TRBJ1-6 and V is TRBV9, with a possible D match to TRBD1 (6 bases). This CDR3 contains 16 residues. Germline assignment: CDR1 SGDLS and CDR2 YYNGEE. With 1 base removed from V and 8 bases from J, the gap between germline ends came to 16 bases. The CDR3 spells CASSVSPDRSDSPLHF. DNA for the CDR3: TGTGCCAGCAGCGTATCTCCTGACAGGTCCGATTCACCCCTCCACTTT.

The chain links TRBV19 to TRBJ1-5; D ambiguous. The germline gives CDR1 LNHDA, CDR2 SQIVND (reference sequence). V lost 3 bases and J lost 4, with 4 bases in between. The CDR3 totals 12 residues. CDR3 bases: TGTGCCAGTAGTATGAGTAATCAGCCCCAGCATTTT. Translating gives CASSMSNQPQHF. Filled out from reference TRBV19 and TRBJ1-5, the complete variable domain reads DGGITQSPKYLFRKEGQNVTLSCEQNLNHDAMYWYRQDPGQGLRLIYYSQIVNDFQKGDIAEGYSVSREKKESFPLTVTSAQKNPTAFYLCASSMSNQPQHFGDGTRLSIL.

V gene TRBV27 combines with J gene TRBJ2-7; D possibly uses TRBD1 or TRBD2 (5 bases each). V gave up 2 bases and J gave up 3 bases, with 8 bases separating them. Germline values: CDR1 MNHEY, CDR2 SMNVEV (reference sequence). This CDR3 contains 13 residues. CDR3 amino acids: CASSLGTNYEQYF. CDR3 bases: TGTGCCAGCAGTTTAGGGACCAACTACGAGCAGTACTTC.

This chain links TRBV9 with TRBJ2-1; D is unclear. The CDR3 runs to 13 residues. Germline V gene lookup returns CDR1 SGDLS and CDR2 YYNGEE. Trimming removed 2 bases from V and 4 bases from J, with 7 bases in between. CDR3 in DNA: TGTGCCAGCAGCGTGGCGCCATACAATGAGCAGTTCTTC. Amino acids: CASSVAPYNEQFF.

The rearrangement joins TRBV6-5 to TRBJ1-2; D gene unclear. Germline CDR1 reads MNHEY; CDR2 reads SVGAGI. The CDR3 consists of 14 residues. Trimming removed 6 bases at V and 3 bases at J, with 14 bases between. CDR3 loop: CASRPLRPDYGYTF. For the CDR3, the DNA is TGTGCCAGCAGACCACTCAGACCTGACTATGGCTACACCTTC.

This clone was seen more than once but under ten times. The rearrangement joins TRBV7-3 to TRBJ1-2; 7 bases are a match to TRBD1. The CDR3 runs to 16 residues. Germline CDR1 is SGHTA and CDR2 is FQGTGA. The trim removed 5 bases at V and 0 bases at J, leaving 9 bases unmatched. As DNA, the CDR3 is TGTGCCAGCAGCCCAACCCCAGGGGGGGCTAACTATGGCTACACCTTC. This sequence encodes CASSPTPGGANYGYTF.

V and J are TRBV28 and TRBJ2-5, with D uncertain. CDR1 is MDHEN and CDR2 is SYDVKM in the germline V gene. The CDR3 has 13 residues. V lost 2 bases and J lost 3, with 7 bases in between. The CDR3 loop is CASSLLGEETQYF. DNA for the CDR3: TGTGCCAGCAGTTTACTTGGGGAAGAGACCCAGTACTTC.

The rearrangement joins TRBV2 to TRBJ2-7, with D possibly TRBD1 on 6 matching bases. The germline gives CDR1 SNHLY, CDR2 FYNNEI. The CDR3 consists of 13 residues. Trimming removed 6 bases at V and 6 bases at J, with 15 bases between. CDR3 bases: TGTGCCAGCAGAAACAGGGATTGGGGCGAGCAGTACTTC. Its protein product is CASRNRDWGEQYF. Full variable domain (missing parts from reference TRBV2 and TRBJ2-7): EPEVTQTPSHQVTQMGQEVILRCVPISNHLYFYWYRQILGQKVEFLVSFYNNEISEKSEIFDDQFSVERPDGSNFTLKIRSTKLEDSAMYFCASRNRDWGEQYFGPGTRLTVT.

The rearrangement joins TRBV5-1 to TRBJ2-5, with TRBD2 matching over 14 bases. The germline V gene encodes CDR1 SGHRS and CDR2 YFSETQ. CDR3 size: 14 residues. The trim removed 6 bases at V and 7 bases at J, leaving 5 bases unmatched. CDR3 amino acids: CASNSGLAGVTQYF. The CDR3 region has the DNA TGCGCCAGCAACTCGGGACTAGCGGGGGTGACCCAGTACTTC.

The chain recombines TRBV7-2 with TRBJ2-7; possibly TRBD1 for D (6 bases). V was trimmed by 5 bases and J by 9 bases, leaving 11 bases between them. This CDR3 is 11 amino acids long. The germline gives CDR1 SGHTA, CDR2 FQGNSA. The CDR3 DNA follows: TGTGCCAGCAGCAACCAACAGGGGCAGTACTTC. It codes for CASSNQQGQYF.

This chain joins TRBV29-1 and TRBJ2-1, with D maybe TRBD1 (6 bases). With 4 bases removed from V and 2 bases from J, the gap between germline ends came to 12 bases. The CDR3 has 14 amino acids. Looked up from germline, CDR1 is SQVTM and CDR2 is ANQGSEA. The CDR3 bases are TGCAGCGTTGTCAGGGGATTTACCTACAATGAGCAGTTCTTC. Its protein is CSVVRGFTYNEQFF.